The T cell receptor beta chain under discussion was sequenced for a study of human T cells and chemical hapten exposure. Study-level background: In the approximately 24-week study, patients were dosed weekly with diphenylcyclopropenone on the scalp throughout. General study points: Alopecia was present in the donors, so their immune response may differ from healthy people's.

For the library, individual cDNA molecules each received unique molecular identifiers. Per the authors' pipeline: Sampled TCR counts reached a median of approximately 94,000 per sample, with values ranging from roughly 20,000 to 700,000. Each CDR3 protein gets one entry after TCRdb re-called the RACE reads with MiXCR. The V and J calls here are based on TCRdb, not the publication. The sample lists about 84,000 distinct CDR3 sequences; about 10% were seen once. Trimming cost V 4 bases and J 12 bases; bases outside gene matches: 15. Germline CDR1 SQVTM, CDR2 ANQGSEA. This CDR3 spans 14 amino acids. This clonotype came up many times. Its antigen is unidentified. The time point: patch test 2, 6 weeks after DPC sensitization. Treatment specified: therapeutic diphenylcyclopropenone sensitization with weekly scalp DPC.

Sequencing used whole blood, obtained in connection with sensitization to the hapten diphenylcyclopropenone (DPC). This TCR derives from a woman aged 50 to 65 with alopecia areata. Some clones in this sample may be carry-over from other donors' samples. The rearrangement joins TRBV29-1 to TRBJ2-1, with TRBD1 matching 7 bases. This CDR3 reads CSVARGGSRGVQFF. For the CDR3, the DNA is TGCAGCGTTGCAAGAGGGGGCAGCCGTGGGGTGCAGTTCTTC.